The present T cell receptor beta chain was sequenced within a study of blood T cell repertoires in COVID-19. The overall study: Sources were T cells, B-cell-depleted T cells, or PBMCs; the material itself was cDNA or gDNA.

Losses at the gene ends were 7 bases for V and 7 bases for J; bases not matched to a gene: 3. The CDR3 is made up of 13 amino acids. Authors' analysis steps: Using reference gene primer amplification, nucleated cell counts were estimated. TCRdb's copy holds only in-frame clones and misses some; the assay was immunoSEQ multiplex PCR. The V and J calls and clone size come from that table; D and trimming were worked out from the DNA. The data hold 400,000 to 550,000 clones, with around nine tenths observed a single time. In terms of age and location, participants ranged from roughly 18 to 90 years and lived in approximately 24 US areas. Categorization into cohorts depended on clinical history that participants reported.

The sequence derives from a woman aged 18-29 years with acute COVID-19. Sequencing was carried out using PBMCs or T cells enriched from blood (not recorded which). This chain connects TRBV12-3 or TRBV12-4 to TRBJ1-6; TRBD1 matches at 8 bases. CDR3 residues: CASNGQGNSPLHF. CDR3 DNA: TGTGCCAGCAACGGACAGGGAAATTCACCCCTCCACTTT.